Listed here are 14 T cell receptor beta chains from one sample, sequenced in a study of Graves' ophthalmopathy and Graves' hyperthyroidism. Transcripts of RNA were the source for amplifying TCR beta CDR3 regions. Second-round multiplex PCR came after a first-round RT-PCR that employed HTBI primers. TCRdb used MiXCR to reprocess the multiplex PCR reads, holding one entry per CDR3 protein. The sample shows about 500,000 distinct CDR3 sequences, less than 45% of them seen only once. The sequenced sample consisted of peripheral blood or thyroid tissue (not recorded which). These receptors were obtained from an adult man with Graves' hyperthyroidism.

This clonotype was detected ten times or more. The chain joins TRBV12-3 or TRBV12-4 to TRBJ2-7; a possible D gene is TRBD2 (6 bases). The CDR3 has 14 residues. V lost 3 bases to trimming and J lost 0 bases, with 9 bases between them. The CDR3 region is CASSLRRGSYEQYF. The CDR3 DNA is TGTGCCAGCAGTTTGAGGCGGGGCTCCTACGAGCAGTACTTC.

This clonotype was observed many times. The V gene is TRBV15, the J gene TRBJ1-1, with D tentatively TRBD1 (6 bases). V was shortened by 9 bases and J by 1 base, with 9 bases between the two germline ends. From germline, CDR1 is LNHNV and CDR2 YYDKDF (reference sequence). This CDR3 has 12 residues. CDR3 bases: TGTGCCACTATGACAGGGAACACTGAAGCTTTCTTT. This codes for CATMTGNTEAFF.

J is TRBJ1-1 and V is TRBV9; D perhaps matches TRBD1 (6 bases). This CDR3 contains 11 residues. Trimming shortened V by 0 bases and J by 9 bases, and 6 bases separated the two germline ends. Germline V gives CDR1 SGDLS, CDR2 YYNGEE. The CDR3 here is CASSVGGQAFF. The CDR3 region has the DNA TGTGCCAGCAGCGTAGGGGGGCAAGCTTTCTTT.

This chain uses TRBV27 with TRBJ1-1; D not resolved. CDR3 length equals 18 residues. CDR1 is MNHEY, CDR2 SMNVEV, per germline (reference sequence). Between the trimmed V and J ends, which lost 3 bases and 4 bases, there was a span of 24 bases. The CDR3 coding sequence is TGTGCCAGCAGTTTTCGTCGTGATGCGAGGGAGGAGGCCACTGAAGCTTTCTTT. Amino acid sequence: CASSFRRDAREEATEAFF.

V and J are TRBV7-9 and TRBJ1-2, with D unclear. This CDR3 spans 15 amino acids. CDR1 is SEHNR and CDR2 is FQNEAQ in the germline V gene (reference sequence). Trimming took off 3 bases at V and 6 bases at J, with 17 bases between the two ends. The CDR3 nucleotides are TGTGCCAGCAGCTTTGACTTGGGCACCCTCAATGGCTACACCTTC. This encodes CASSFDLGTLNGYTF.

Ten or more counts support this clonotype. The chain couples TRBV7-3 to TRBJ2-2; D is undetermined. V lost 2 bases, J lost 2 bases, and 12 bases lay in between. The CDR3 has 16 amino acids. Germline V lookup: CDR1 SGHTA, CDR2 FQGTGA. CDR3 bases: TGTGCCAGCAGCTTAGGGCGGCTTCTCAACACCGGGGAGCTGTTTTTT. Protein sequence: CASSLGRLLNTGELFF.

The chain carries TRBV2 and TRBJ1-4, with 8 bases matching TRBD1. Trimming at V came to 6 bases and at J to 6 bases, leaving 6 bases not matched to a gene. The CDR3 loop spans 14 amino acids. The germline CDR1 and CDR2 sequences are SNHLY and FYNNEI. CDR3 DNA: TGTGCCAGCAGACCGGACAGGGTGGATGAAAAACTGTTTTTT. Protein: CASRPDRVDEKLFF. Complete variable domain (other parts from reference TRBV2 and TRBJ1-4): EPEVTQTPSHQVTQMGQEVILRCVPISNHLYFYWYRQILGQKVEFLVSFYNNEISEKSEIFDDQFSVERPDGSNFTLKIRSTKLEDSAMYFCASRPDRVDEKLFFGSGTQLSVL.

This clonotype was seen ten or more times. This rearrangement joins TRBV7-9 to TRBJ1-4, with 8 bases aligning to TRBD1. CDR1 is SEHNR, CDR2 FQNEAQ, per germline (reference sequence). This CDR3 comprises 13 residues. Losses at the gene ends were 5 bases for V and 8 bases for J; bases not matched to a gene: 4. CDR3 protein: CASSTGGDEKLFF. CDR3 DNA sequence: TGTGCCAGCAGCACAGGGGGGGACGAAAAACTGTTTTTT.

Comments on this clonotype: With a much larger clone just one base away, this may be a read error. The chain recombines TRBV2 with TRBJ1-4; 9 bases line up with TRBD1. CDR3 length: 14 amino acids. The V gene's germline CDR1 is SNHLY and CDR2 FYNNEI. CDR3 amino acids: CAIQQGAANEKLSF. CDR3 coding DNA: TGTGCCATCCAACAGGGGGCGGCTAATGAAAAACTGTCTTTT.

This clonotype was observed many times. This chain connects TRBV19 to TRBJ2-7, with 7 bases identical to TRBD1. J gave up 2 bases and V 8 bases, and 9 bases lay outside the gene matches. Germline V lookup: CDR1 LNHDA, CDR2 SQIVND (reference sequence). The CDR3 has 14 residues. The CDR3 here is CASRTGQNTYEQYF. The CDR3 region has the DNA TGTGCCAGTCGGACGGGACAGAATACCTACGAGCAGTACTTC.

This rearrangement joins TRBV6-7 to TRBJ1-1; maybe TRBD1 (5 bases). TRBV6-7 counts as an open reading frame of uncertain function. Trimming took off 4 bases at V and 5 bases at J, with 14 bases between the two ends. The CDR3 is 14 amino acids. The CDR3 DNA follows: TGTGCCAGCAGTTCCCGGACAAGGGCGACTGAAGCTTTCTTT. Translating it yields CASSSRTRATEAFF.

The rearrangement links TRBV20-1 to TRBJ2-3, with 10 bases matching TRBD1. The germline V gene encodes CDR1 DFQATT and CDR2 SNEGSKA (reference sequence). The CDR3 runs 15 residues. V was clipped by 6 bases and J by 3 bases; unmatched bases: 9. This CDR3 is CSATSAGQGTDTQYF. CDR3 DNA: TGCAGTGCCACATCGGCGGGACAGGGGACAGATACGCAGTATTTT.

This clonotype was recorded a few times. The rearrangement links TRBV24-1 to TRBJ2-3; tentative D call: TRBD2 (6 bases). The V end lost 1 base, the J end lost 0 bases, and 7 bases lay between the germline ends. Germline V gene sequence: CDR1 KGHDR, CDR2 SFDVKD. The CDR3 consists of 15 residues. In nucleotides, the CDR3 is TGTGCCACCAGTGATTTCGGGGGTAGCACAGATACGCAGTATTTT. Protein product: CATSDFGGSTDTQYF.

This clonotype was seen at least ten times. CDR3 nucleotides: TGCAGCGCCGGGGGACCGGGACAGGGTTCCTATGGCTACACCTTC. Its translation: CSAGGPGQGSYGYTF. The chain combines TRBV29-1 with TRBJ1-2; 9 bases match TRBD1. CDR3 length equals 15 residues. V gave up 7 bases and J gave up 4 bases; unmatched junction bases: 13. The germline V gene encodes CDR1 SQVTM and CDR2 ANQGSEA.